The clone carrying this T cell receptor beta chain was detected only once. Trimming pared 1 base from V and 4 bases from J, leaving 6 bases between. The CDR3 sequence is 12 residues long. Germline CDR1 GTSNPN, CDR2 SVGIG (reference sequence). This record comes from a study of neoadjuvant nivolumab and ipilimumab in lung cancer. Only in-frame clones appear in the TCRdb table, and some are missing; sequencing was by immunoSEQ multiplex PCR. The sample lists some 50,000 clones, about 89% occurring once. This TCR was recovered from an adult with non-small cell lung cancer. Some clones in this sample may be carry-over from other donors' samples. The rearrangement uses TRBV30 and TRBJ2-3; D is unclear. The sample in question was blood, obtained before neoadjuvant nivolumab, alone or with ipilimumab. CDR3 residues: CAWSAVSDTQYF. The DNA of the CDR3 is TGTGCCTGGAGTGCCGTTTCAGATACGCAGTATTTT.